These 21 T cell receptor beta chains were sequenced from one sample in a study of blood T cell repertoires in COVID-19. Some clones are missing from TCRdb's copy, which holds only in-frame ones; the method was immunoSEQ multiplex PCR. This table holds about 200,000 clones, about 90% found once. Sequencing was carried out using peripheral blood. The receptors were gathered from a woman in her seventies with acute or convalescent COVID-19.

This clone was recorded a few times. The rearrangement joins TRBV10-2 to TRBJ2-2; 10 bases agree with TRBD1. Germline V gene data show CDR1 as WSHSY and CDR2 as SAAADI. V shed 7 bases and J 3 bases; nucleotides not matched to a gene: 5. The CDR3 is 15 amino acids. CDR3 nucleotide sequence: TGCGCCAGCAACCCCGGGACAGGGGACACCGGGGAGCTGTTTTTT. Amino acids: CASNPGTGDTGELFF.

J is TRBJ1-5 and V is TRBV15; D is unresolved. V was clipped by 0 bases and J by 3 bases, with 15 bases between them. Germline CDR1 LNHNV, CDR2 YYDKDF (reference sequence). CDR3 length: 17 amino acids. The chain's CDR3 is CATSRDRTGSHNQPQHF. The CDR3 nucleotides read TGTGCCACCAGCAGAGATAGGACGGGGAGCCACAATCAGCCCCAGCATTTT.

The chain recombines TRBV3-1 (or the pseudogene TRBV3-2) with TRBJ1-1; the D is unclear. This CDR3 is built from 12 residues. The germline CDR1 and CDR2 sequences are LGHDT and YNNKEL (reference sequence). The V gene lost 3 bases and the J gene lost 11 bases, with 13 bases spanning the gap. This chain's CDR3 is CASSHGSLVAFF. The CDR3 DNA sequence: TGTGCCAGCAGCCATGGGAGTCTCGTGGCTTTCTTT.

For the CDR3, the DNA is TGTGCCAGTAGTCCCCGACAGGCGAGGGGCAAAAACATTCAGTACTTC. It translates to CASSPRQARGKNIQYF. V usage is TRBV19 and J usage is TRBJ2-4, with D perhaps TRBD1 (6 bases). CDR3 length: 16 amino acids. Germline V CDR1 and CDR2: LNHDA, SQIVND (reference sequence). V was pared by 5 bases and J by 3 bases, with 17 bases between.

The chain recombines TRBV28 with TRBJ1-5, with D perhaps matching TRBD1 (5 bases). The germline V gene has CDR1 MDHEN and CDR2 SYDVKM. CDR3 length equals 12 residues. Trimming cost V 8 bases and J 11 bases, with 16 bases left between them. CDR3 region: CASGKTLRAQHF. The CDR3 coding sequence is TGTGCCAGCGGCAAAACCCTCAGGGCCCAGCATTTT.

The chain carries TRBV7-2 and TRBJ2-3; possible D gene TRBD1, 5 bases. This CDR3 contains 15 residues. From germline, CDR1 is SGHTA and CDR2 FQGNSA. Trimming removed 2 bases at V and 0 bases at J, with 9 bases between. CDR3 coding DNA: TGTGCCAGCAGCTTAATTGGGGCAAGCACAGATACGCAGTATTTT. It specifies CASSLIGASTDTQYF.

The rearrangement links TRBV29-1 to TRBJ2-7; D remains ambiguous. The CDR3 length is 12 residues. Looked up from germline, CDR1 is SQVTM and CDR2 is ANQGSEA. V dropped 7 bases and J dropped 2 bases, with 12 bases sitting between them. In nucleotides, the CDR3 is TGCAGCGCCCTAGGCGAGACCTACGAGCAGTACTTC. Translating it yields CSALGETYEQYF.

V gene TRBV2 combines with J gene TRBJ1-1; no definite D call. This CDR3 region has 13 residues. The germline V gene encodes CDR1 SNHLY and CDR2 FYNNEI. Trimming shortened V by 7 bases and J by 5 bases, and 14 bases separated the two germline ends. The CDR3 DNA is TGTGCCAGCACCGGAGGGCGTTCGACTGAAGCTTTCTTT. Protein product: CASTGGRSTEAFF.

This clone was recorded at least ten times. The gene calls are TRBV19 and TRBJ1-4, with TRBD1 identical over 8 bases. Trimming removed 4 bases from V and 0 bases from J; junction bases left unmatched: 7. The germline CDR1 and CDR2 sequences are LNHDA and SQIVND (reference sequence). The CDR3 contains 17 residues. The CDR3 here is CASSRDRTRATNEKLFF. The CDR3 DNA follows: TGTGCCAGTAGTAGGGACAGGACCCGGGCAACTAATGAAAAACTGTTTTTT.

The chain is built from TRBV6-5 and TRBJ2-7; D is possibly TRBD2 (5 bases). Germline V lookup: CDR1 MNHEY, CDR2 SVGAGI. Between the trimmed V and J ends, which lost 7 bases and 2 bases, there was a span of 15 bases. The CDR3 contains 14 residues. The CDR3 region is CASKTPSLAYEQYF. CDR3 nucleotide sequence: TGTGCCAGCAAGACACCTAGCTTGGCCTACGAGCAGTACTTC.

The V call is TRBV5-4, the J call TRBJ2-1, with 7 positions matching TRBD2. Germline V gene lookup returns CDR1 SGHNT and CDR2 YYREEE (reference sequence). The CDR3 has 15 residues. After removal of 4 bases from V and 2 bases from J, the junction contained 6 bases not matched to a gene. The CDR3 DNA reads TGTGCCAGCAGCGCTAGCGGAAACGCCTACAATGAGCAGTTCTTC. Translating it yields CASSASGNAYNEQFF.

The rearrangement links TRBV7-2 to TRBJ2-4, with D possibly being TRBD1 (5 bases). CDR1 is SGHTA, CDR2 FQGNSA, per germline. V dropped 1 base and J dropped 0 bases, with 13 bases sitting between them. CDR3 size: 17 residues. CDR3 nucleotides: TGTGCCAGCAGCTTAGTCGGGTGGGGCATAGCCAAAAACATTCAGTACTTC. Translation gives CASSLVGWGIAKNIQYF.

V and J are TRBV9 and TRBJ2-3; D possibly corresponds to TRBD2 (5 bases). V was clipped by 0 bases and J by 1 base, with 15 bases between them. The CDR3 contains 17 residues. The germline V gene has CDR1 SGDLS and CDR2 YYNGEE. The chain's CDR3 is CASSVAGSGWGTDTQYF. The DNA for the CDR3 is TGTGCCAGCAGCGTAGCGGGGTCGGGATGGGGCACAGATACGCAGTATTTT.

This chain uses TRBV6-2 or TRBV6-3 with TRBJ1-1, with 9 positions matching TRBD1. The CDR3 runs to 18 residues. Germline assignment: CDR1 MNHEY and CDR2 SVGEGT. Trimming cost V 2 bases and J 1 base; bases outside gene matches: 11. The CDR3, as DNA: TGTGCCAGCAGTTACAAGGGTCGTCGACAGGGGGGGAACACTGAAGCTTTCTTT. Translating gives CASSYKGRRQGGNTEAFF.

The V call is TRBV7-3, the J call TRBJ1-1, with D hard to call. Germline V gene sequence: CDR1 SGHTA, CDR2 FQGTGA. Deletions cut 0 bases from V and 4 bases from J, with 9 bases between. The CDR3 spans 14 residues. CDR3 coding DNA: TGTGCCAGCAGCTTAACCCATCGGAGCACTGAAGCTTTCTTT. It specifies CASSLTHRSTEAFF.

This clone was detected only once. CDR3 sequence reads: CSVLQGVNTEAFF. As DNA, the CDR3 is TGCAGCGTCTTACAGGGGGTGAACACTGAAGCTTTCTTT. The chain is built from TRBV29-1 and TRBJ1-1; TRBD1 aligns across 8 bases. This CDR3 has 13 residues. Germline CDR1 and CDR2: SQVTM and ANQGSEA. V gave up 6 bases and J gave up 0 bases; unmatched junction bases: 3.

The genes are TRBV6-5 and TRBJ2-7; maybe TRBD2 (5 bases). Trimming pared 6 bases from V and 3 bases from J, leaving 15 bases between. This CDR3 region has 14 residues. Germline V lookup: CDR1 MNHEY, CDR2 SVGAGI. CDR3 in amino acids: CASSPSGSSYEQYF. CDR3 coding DNA: TGTGCCAGCAGCCCCTCTGGGAGTAGCTACGAGCAGTACTTC.

The V call is TRBV4-3, the J call TRBJ2-1; possibly TRBD1 for D (6 bases). The V gene's germline CDR1 is LGHNA and CDR2 YSLEER. CDR3 length equals 13 residues. V gave up 2 bases and J gave up 8 bases, with 10 bases separating them. The CDR3: CASSQPGEDEQFF. The CDR3 DNA reads TGCGCCAGCAGCCAACCAGGGGAAGATGAGCAGTTCTTC.

This chain links TRBV27 with TRBJ2-2; 10 bases are a match to TRBD1. With 8 bases clipped from V and 4 bases from J, the junction kept 1 base outside the gene matches. CDR3 size: 13 residues. Germline CDR1 reads MNHEY; CDR2 reads SMNVEV (reference sequence). DNA of the CDR3: TGTGCCAGCGGACAGGGGGTCACCGGGGAGCTGTTTTTT. Translated, it gives CASGQGVTGELFF.

The chain links TRBV19 to TRBJ2-7; D is uncertain. Per the germline V gene, CDR1 is LNHDA and CDR2 is SQIVND (reference sequence). There are 13 residues in the CDR3. V lost 6 bases and J 2 bases, leaving 11 bases between the germline ends. The CDR3 DNA is TGTGCCAGTAGCCCTAAGCTCGCCTACGAGCAGTACTTC. Translating gives CASSPKLAYEQYF.

The rearrangement links TRBV19 to TRBJ1-2; tentatively, D is TRBD1 (6 bases). This CDR3 spans 12 amino acids. Looked up from germline, CDR1 is LNHDA and CDR2 is SQIVND (reference sequence). V shed 7 bases and J shed 10 bases, with 16 bases lying between them. The CDR3 DNA follows: TGTGCCAGTACCGCTACAGGGCGTTACTACACCTTC. It encodes CASTATGRYYTF.